These 12 T cell receptor beta chains came from one sample sequenced in a study of identical twins (dated by TCRdb to between 2015 and 2016). Receptor amplification or capture employed 5' RACE. TCRdb records Illumina HiSeq 2000 as the sequencer. TCRdb ran its own pipeline on the public reads, namely fastp trimming at Q25 and MiXCR clone calling, and kept in-frame beta chains. Rows with a matching CDR3 protein are joined into one entry that keeps the most common DNA and genes. A total of around 200,000 distinct CDR3 sequences appear in this sample, approximately 9% of them only once. Of the sample, around 5.1% is held by the ten largest clones. Sequenced material: memory (CD45RO+) T cells sorted from blood. Reading the label with the study, this specimen's cell subset or site is: CD45RO+ enriched T cells. These receptors originate from a woman aged 18-30 years in good health.

The table lists this clonotype with many counts. This rearrangement joins TRBV12-3 or TRBV12-4 to TRBJ1-1, with no clear D. V was clipped by 0 bases and J by 10 bases, with 12 bases between them. The CDR3 spans 13 residues. For the CDR3, the DNA is TGTGCCAGCAGTTTAGCCGAGTCAGAGGTAGCTTTCTTT. It specifies CASSLAESEVAFF.

This clonotype was observed a few times. This chain links TRBV5-5 with TRBJ2-7, with a possible D match to TRBD2 (5 bases). The ends were cut back, 0 bases at V and 3 bases at J, with 13 bases in the middle. The germline V gene has CDR1 SGHKS and CDR2 YYEKEE (reference sequence). The CDR3 totals 15 residues. CDR3 in DNA: TGTGCCAGCAGCTTGGCCCGGGAATTGATCTACGAGCAGTACTTC. It specifies CASSLARELIYEQYF.

Ten or more counts support this clonotype. V gene TRBV5-1 combines with J gene TRBJ1-1, with D unclear. CDR3 length: 13 amino acids. Germline V gives CDR1 SGHRS, CDR2 YFSETQ. The germline V and J ends were trimmed by 0 bases and 3 bases, with 6 bases remaining between them. The CDR3 region has the DNA TGCGCCAGCAGCTTGGTTGGGGACACTGAAGCTTTCTTT. Residues: CASSLVGDTEAFF.

This chain connects TRBV14 to TRBJ2-3, with D possibly TRBD2 on 6 matching bases. Germline values: CDR1 SGHDN, CDR2 FVKESK. The CDR3 has 17 amino acids. Deletions cut 4 bases from V and 6 bases from J, with 23 bases between. DNA for the CDR3: TGTGCCAGCAGCCGCATTGGATTAGCGGCCGGGGAGGATACGCAGTATTTT. Translating gives CASSRIGLAAGEDTQYF. Variable domain in full (rest from reference TRBV14 and TRBJ2-3): EAGVTQFPSHSVIEKGQTVTLRCDPISGHDNLYWYRRVMGKEIKFLLHFVKESKQDESGMPNNRFLAERTGGTYSTLKVQPAELEDSGVYFCASSRIGLAAGEDTQYFGPGTRLTVL.

For the CDR3, the DNA is TGTGCCAGCACCAACAGAGGGTCTAATTCACCCCTCCACTTT. Translating it yields CASTNRGSNSPLHF. This rearrangement joins TRBV6-1 to TRBJ1-6, with D unresolved. The V end lost 7 bases, the J end lost 6 bases, and 13 bases lay between the germline ends. This CDR3 is 14 amino acids long. The germline CDR1 and CDR2 sequences are MNHNS and SASEGT.

There are many counts of this clonotype. The CDR3 DNA sequence: TGTGCCAGCAGCCCCGGCGACTCGGCAGGCAATCATCGGTACTTC. It yields the protein CASSPGDSAGNHRYF. The rearrangement joins TRBV3-1 to TRBJ2-7, with D unresolved. V was pared by 4 bases and J by 12 bases, with 25 bases between. The germline V gene encodes CDR1 LGHDT and CDR2 YNNKEL (reference sequence). This CDR3 comprises 15 residues.

This rearrangement joins TRBV5-1 to TRBJ2-7; the D gene is possibly TRBD2 (6 bases). Trimming took 2 bases from V and 7 from J, leaving 16 bases between them. Germline values: CDR1 SGHRS, CDR2 YFSETQ. CDR3 length equals 14 residues. The CDR3, as DNA: TGCGCCAGCAGCTTTCCGGGCGGGACGGGGGAGCAGTACTTC. Encoded protein: CASSFPGGTGEQYF.

The chain recombines TRBV6-5 with TRBJ2-5; D not resolved. V lost 2 bases to trimming and J lost 3 bases, with 7 bases between them. Germline CDR1 is MNHEY and CDR2 is SVGAGI. The CDR3 has 13 residues. This CDR3 reads CASSYVREETQYF. The CDR3 DNA is TGTGCCAGCAGTTACGTCCGCGAAGAGACCCAGTACTTC.

This clonotype showed up many times. This chain joins TRBV20-1 and TRBJ2-1; 12 nucleotides match TRBD2. The trim removed 0 bases at V and 7 bases at J, leaving 13 bases unmatched. Germline values: CDR1 DFQATT, CDR2 SNEGSKA (reference sequence). CDR3 length equals 18 residues. The CDR3 DNA reads TGCAGTGCTAGAGATCCCCACTTCGCTAGCGGGAGGGTTAATGAGCAGTTCTTC. This codes for CSARDPHFASGRVNEQFF.

This clonotype has at least ten counts. CDR3 in DNA: TGCAGTGCTTCGCCTCGGGACAGACCTCGTGAAGCTTTCTTT. This gives the protein CSASPRDRPREAFF. The chain uses TRBV20-1 and TRBJ1-1; 7 bases match TRBD1. This CDR3 comprises 14 residues. Trimming removed 5 bases from V and 7 bases from J; junction bases left unmatched: 13. Per germline, CDR1 DFQATT and CDR2 SNEGSKA (reference sequence).

This clonotype was found many times. V usage is TRBV20-1 and J usage is TRBJ2-3; maybe TRBD2 (5 bases). The germline CDR1 and CDR2 sequences are DFQATT and SNEGSKA (reference sequence). Trimming removed 1 base at V and 6 bases at J, with 11 bases between. The CDR3 extends over 13 amino acids. The CDR3 spells CSARVGGSDTQYF. The CDR3 DNA follows: TGCAGTGCTAGAGTCGGAGGCAGCGATACGCAGTATTTT.

In this sample, this clonotype turned up many times. J is TRBJ2-1 and V is TRBV4-3; D is possibly TRBD1 or TRBD2 (5 bases each). CDR3 length: 13 amino acids. CDR1 and CDR2 from the germline V gene are LGHNA and YSLEER. Trimming cost V 4 bases and J 9 bases, with 13 bases left between them. The CDR3 DNA follows: TGCGCCAGCAGCCTAGGGTTGGGGACTGAGCAGTTCTTC. It specifies CASSLGLGTEQFF.